These 17 T cell receptor beta chains came from one sample sequenced in a study of blood T cell repertoires in COVID-19. Here immunoSEQ multiplex PCR was the method, and the copy in TCRdb shows in-frame clones only, minus some. The sample has approximately 200,000 clones, around 80% seen once. The sequencing sample was made of peripheral blood. The receptors originated from a human donor in a cohort sampled during active COVID-19.

The rearrangement joins TRBV28 to TRBJ1-1; 8 bases match TRBD1. Trimming removed 5 bases from V and 1 base from J; junction bases left unmatched: 6. Germline V gene sequence: CDR1 MDHEN, CDR2 SYDVKM. The CDR3 contains 15 residues. In DNA form, the CDR3 reads TGTGCCAGCAGTCCATTGGGACAGGCGAACACTGAAGCTTTCTTT. The encoded protein is CASSPLGQANTEAFF.

The genes are TRBV30 and TRBJ2-5; possible D gene TRBD1, 6 bases. There are 15 residues in the CDR3. Germline CDR1 reads GTSNPN; CDR2 reads SVGIG (reference sequence). The V gene lost 0 bases and the J gene lost 6 bases, with 17 bases spanning the gap. CDR3: CAWSVWGQALKTQYF. In nucleotides, the CDR3 is TGTGCCTGGAGTGTTTGGGGGCAGGCATTGAAGACCCAGTACTTC.

The chain joins TRBV27 to TRBJ2-5; tentative D call: TRBD1 (5 bases). CDR1 and CDR2 (germline): MNHEY, SMNVEV (reference sequence). V was trimmed by 3 bases and J by 2 bases, leaving 7 bases between them. The CDR3 consists of 13 residues. The CDR3 is CASSFRVQETQYF. The DNA of the CDR3 is TGTGCCAGCAGTTTCAGGGTTCAAGAGACCCAGTACTTC.

V and J are TRBV4-1 and TRBJ2-7; D perhaps matches TRBD2 (6 bases). Germline-derived CDR1 and CDR2 are MGHRA and YSYEKL. The V end lost 5 bases, the J end lost 3 bases, and 17 bases lay between the germline ends. The CDR3 spans 15 residues. CDR3: CASSLGAGSFYEQYF. CDR3 DNA: TGCGCCAGCAGCTTAGGGGCGGGGTCGTTCTACGAGCAGTACTTC.

The V and J genes are TRBV7-6 and TRBJ2-7, with 7 nucleotides matching TRBD2. The CDR3 covers 15 residues. The V gene end was trimmed by 0 bases and the J gene end by 3 bases; junction bases not matched to a gene: 5. The V gene's germline CDR1 is SGHVS and CDR2 FNYEAQ. The chain's CDR3 is CASSLAGGPGYEQYF. CDR3 DNA: TGTGCCAGCAGCTTAGCGGGAGGGCCGGGCTACGAGCAGTACTTC. The full variable domain, with the rest looked up from reference TRBV7-6 and TRBJ2-7, is GAGVSQSPRYKVTKRGQDVALRCDPISGHVSLYWYRQALGQGPEFLTYFNYEAQQDKSGLPNDRFSAERPEGSISTLTIQRTEQRDSAMYRCASSLAGGPGYEQYFGPGTRLTVT.

V is TRBV6-2 or TRBV6-3 and J is TRBJ2-7; perhaps TRBD1 as D (6 bases). From germline, CDR1 is MNHEY and CDR2 SVGEGT. V was shortened by 5 bases and J by 7 bases, with 15 bases between the two germline ends. CDR3 length: 13 residues. CDR3 amino acids: CASSRLFTGEQYF. The CDR3 DNA reads TGTGCCAGCAGTCGACTCTTTACAGGGGAGCAGTACTTC.

The CDR3 coding sequence is TGTGCCTGGACTAGTCGTGGCACGACGGCAGTTGAAGCTTTCTTT. As protein: CAWTSRGTTAVEAFF. The chain carries TRBV30 and TRBJ1-1; D uncertain. The length of the CDR3 is 15 residues. Germline values: CDR1 GTSNPN, CDR2 SVGIG (reference sequence). The V end was cut by 4 bases, the J end by 7 bases, with 22 bases between.

The chain combines TRBV15 with TRBJ2-1; D gene ambiguous. Trimming took 0 bases from V and 4 from J, leaving 10 bases between them. This CDR3 is 15 amino acids long. Germline CDR1 and CDR2: LNHNV and YYDKDF (reference sequence). The CDR3 region has the DNA TGTGCCACCAGCAGAGAATTAGCAGTGTACAATGAGCAGTTCTTC. Its translation is CATSRELAVYNEQFF. Full variable domain (rest looked up from reference TRBV15 and TRBJ2-1): DAMVIQNPRYQVTQFGKPVTLSCSQTLNHNVMYWYQQKSSQAPKLLFHYYDKDFNNEADTPDNFQSRRPNTSFCFLDIRSPGLGDTAMYLCATSRELAVYNEQFFGPGTRLTVL.

The V gene is TRBV24-1, the J gene TRBJ2-5; TRBD1 aligns across 7 bases. V was pared by 1 base and J by 5 bases, with 6 bases of the junction left unmatched. From germline, CDR1 is KGHDR and CDR2 SFDVKD. The CDR3 runs to 15 residues. The DNA of the CDR3 is TGTGCCACCAGTGATTTTAAGGGGGCAGGGGAGACCCAGTACTTC. Protein: CATSDFKGAGETQYF.

V is TRBV4-3 and J is TRBJ1-2; TRBD1 agrees at 8 bases. The CDR3 sequence is 16 residues long. With 4 bases clipped from V and 4 bases from J, the junction kept 11 bases outside the gene matches. Germline V gene sequence: CDR1 LGHNA, CDR2 YSLEER. CDR3 sequence (DNA): TGCGCCAGCAGCCGGGAGACAGGGGCGTCGGTCTATGGCTACACCTTC. Translated, it gives CASSRETGASVYGYTF.

This chain connects TRBV6-6 to TRBJ1-1, with D uncertain. CDR3 length: 13 amino acids. From germline, CDR1 is MNHNY and CDR2 SVGAGI (reference sequence). Deletions cut 6 bases from V and 5 bases from J, with 13 bases between. The CDR3 spells CASSPGRETEAFF. The CDR3 nucleotides read TGTGCCAGCAGCCCAGGTCGGGAGACTGAAGCTTTCTTT.

V and J are TRBV12-3 or TRBV12-4 and TRBJ2-2, with D possibly TRBD1 on 5 matching bases. The CDR3 is made up of 13 amino acids. V lost 0 bases and J lost 8, with 7 bases in between. The CDR3 spells CASSLAGVGELFF. The CDR3 DNA reads as TGTGCCAGCAGTTTAGCAGGGGTAGGGGAGCTGTTTTTT.

The chain recombines TRBV28 with TRBJ1-4, with D possibly TRBD1 on 5 matching bases. Germline loops: CDR1 MDHEN, CDR2 SYDVKM. Trimming stripped 6 bases from V and 5 bases from J, with 16 bases between. There are 15 residues in the CDR3. The CDR3 reads CASSPGGVGNEKLFF. In DNA, the CDR3 is TGTGCCAGCAGCCCGGGGGGGGTGGGGAATGAAAAACTGTTTTTT.

A note on this clone: This CDR3 is also generated by other DNA sequences in the sample. This rearrangement joins TRBV29-1 to TRBJ1-1, with D perhaps matching TRBD1 (5 bases). The CDR3 has 12 amino acids. The germline V and J ends were trimmed by 4 bases and 1 base, with 7 bases remaining between them. CDR1 is SQVTM and CDR2 is ANQGSEA in the germline V gene. CDR3 sequence reads: CSVGRGNTEAFF. In DNA, the CDR3 is TGCAGCGTTGGTAGGGGGAACACTGAAGCTTTCTTT.

This clone was found once. This rearrangement joins TRBV6-4 to TRBJ2-7; weak D call: TRBD2 (6 bases). The V end lost 6 bases, the J end lost 2 bases, and 17 bases lay between the germline ends. The CDR3 has 15 residues. Germline V gene lookup returns CDR1 MRHNA and CDR2 SNTAGT. CDR3 coding DNA: TGTGCCAGCAGCCCGTCGGGTCGGGAGACCTACGAGCAGTACTTC. This codes for CASSPSGRETYEQYF.

This clone was picked up a small number of times. Here the CDR3 reads CASSTRGPNTEAFF. The CDR3 region has the DNA TGTGCCAGCAGTACCAGGGGGCCGAACACTGAAGCTTTCTTT. The chain joins TRBV6-5 to TRBJ1-1; TRBD1 matches 8 bases. CDR1 is MNHEY, CDR2 SVGAGI, per germline. CDR3 length equals 14 residues. V gave up 5 bases and J gave up 1 base; unmatched junction bases: 3.

The chain is built from TRBV18 and TRBJ1-2, with D uncertain. The V and J ends lost 3 bases and 2 bases respectively, with 10 bases between them. The V gene's germline CDR1 is KGHSH and CDR2 LQKENI. The length of the CDR3 is 14 residues. The CDR3 loop reads CASSPNTENYGYTF. The CDR3 DNA reads as TGTGCCAGCTCACCTAATACAGAGAACTATGGCTACACCTTC. The full variable domain, with the rest looked up from reference TRBV18 and TRBJ1-2, is NAGVMQNPRHLVRRRGQEARLRCSPMKGHSHVYWYRQLPEEGLKFMVYLQKENIIDESGMPKERFSAEFPKEGPSILRIQQVVRGDSAAYFCASSPNTENYGYTFGSGTRLTVV.